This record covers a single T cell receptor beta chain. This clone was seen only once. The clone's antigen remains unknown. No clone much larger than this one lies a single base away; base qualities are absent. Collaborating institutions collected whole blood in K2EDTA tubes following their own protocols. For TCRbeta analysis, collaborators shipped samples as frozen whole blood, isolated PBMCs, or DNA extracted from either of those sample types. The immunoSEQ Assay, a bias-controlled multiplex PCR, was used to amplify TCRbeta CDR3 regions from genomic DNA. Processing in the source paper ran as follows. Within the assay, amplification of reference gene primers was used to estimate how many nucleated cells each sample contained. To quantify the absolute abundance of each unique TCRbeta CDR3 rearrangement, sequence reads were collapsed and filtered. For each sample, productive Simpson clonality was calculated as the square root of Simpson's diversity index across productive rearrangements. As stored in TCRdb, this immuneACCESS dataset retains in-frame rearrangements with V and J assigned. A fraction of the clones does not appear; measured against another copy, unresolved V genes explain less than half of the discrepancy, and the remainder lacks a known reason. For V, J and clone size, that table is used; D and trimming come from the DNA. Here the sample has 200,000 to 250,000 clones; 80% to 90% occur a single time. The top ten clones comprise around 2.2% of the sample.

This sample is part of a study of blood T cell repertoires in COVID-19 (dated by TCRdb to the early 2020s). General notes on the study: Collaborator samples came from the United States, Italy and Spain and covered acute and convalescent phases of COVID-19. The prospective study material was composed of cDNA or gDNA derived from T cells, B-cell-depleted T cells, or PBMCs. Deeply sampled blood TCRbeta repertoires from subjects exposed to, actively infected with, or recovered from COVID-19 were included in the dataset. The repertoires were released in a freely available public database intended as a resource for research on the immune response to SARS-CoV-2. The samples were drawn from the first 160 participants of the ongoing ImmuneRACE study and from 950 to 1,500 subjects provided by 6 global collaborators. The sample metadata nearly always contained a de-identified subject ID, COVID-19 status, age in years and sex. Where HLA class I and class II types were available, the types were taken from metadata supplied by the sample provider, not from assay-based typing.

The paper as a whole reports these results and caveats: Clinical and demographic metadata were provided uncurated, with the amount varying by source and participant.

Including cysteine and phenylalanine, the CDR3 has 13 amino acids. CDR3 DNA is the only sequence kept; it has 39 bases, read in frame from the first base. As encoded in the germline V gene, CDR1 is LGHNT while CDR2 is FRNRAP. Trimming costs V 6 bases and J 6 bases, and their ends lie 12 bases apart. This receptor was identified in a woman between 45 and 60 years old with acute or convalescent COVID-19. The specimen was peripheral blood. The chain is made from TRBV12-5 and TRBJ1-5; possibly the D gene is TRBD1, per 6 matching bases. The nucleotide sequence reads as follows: TGTGCTAGTGGCTTATTACAGGGTCAGCCCCAGCATTTT. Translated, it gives CASGLLQGQPQHF.